The rows below give T cell receptor beta chains drawn from one sample of a study of T cells in tumors after PD-1 blockade. The assay was immunoSEQ multiplex PCR, and TCRdb's table has in-frame clones only and misses some. Among approximately 63,000 clones listed, approximately 79% were seen once. The sequencing here drew on PBMCs, taken after anti-PD-1 treatment. The receptors were sampled from a human donor with basal cell carcinoma. The CDR3 runs from the conserved cysteine through the conserved F or W. A D gene is named only where the DNA matches it firmly. Expanded clones get a size class; other rows say once, few or many, or leave the size out.

CDR3: CSARRQETQYF; DNA: TGCAGTGCCCGCAGACAAGAGACCCAGTACTTC; size: NA; D: NA; V: TRBV20-1; J: TRBJ2-5
CDR3: CASSLVAEETQYF; DNA: TGTGCCAGCAGCTTGGTTGCAGAAGAGACCCAGTACTTC; size: few; D: NA; V: TRBV5-4; J: TRBJ2-5
CDR3: CASSIEGGWSNQPQHF; DNA: TGTGCCAGTAGTATTGAAGGGGGATGGAGCAATCAGCCCCAGCATTTT; size: NA; D: NA; V: TRBV19; J: TRBJ1-5
CDR3: CASSLMSGAGVTEAFF; DNA: TGCGCCAGCAGCTTGATGTCCGGGGCGGGGGTAACTGAAGCTTTCTTT; size: NA; D: NA; V: TRBV5-1; J: TRBJ1-1
CDR3: CASTRGGDTQYF; DNA: TGTGCCAGCACTCGGGGTGGGGATACGCAGTATTTT; size: NA; D: NA; V: TRBV2; J: TRBJ2-3
CDR3: CASRFRGSGNQPQHF; DNA: TGTGCCAGCAGATTCAGGGGTTCGGGCAATCAGCCCCAGCATTTT; size: NA; D: NA; V: TRBV28; J: TRBJ1-5
CDR3: CASETGESRAQYF; DNA: TGTGCCAGCGAGACAGGGGAGAGTCGGGCGCAGTATTTT; size: NA; D: TRBD1; V: TRBV19; J: TRBJ2-3
CDR3: CASSLGQGIEKLFF; DNA: TGTGCCAGCAGTTTGGGACAGGGGATTGAAAAACTGTTTTTT; size: NA; D: TRBD1; V: TRBV27; J: TRBJ1-4
CDR3: CAISVAVQETQYF; DNA: TGTGCCATCAGTGTTGCAGTCCAAGAGACCCAGTACTTC; size: NA; D: NA; V: TRBV10-3; J: TRBJ2-5
CDR3: CASSLPGRLDNQPQHF; DNA: TGTGCCAGCAGTCTCCCAGGCAGGTTGGACAATCAGCCCCAGCATTTT; size: NA; D: NA; V: TRBV27; J: TRBJ1-5
CDR3: CASSYVREPRTDTQYF; DNA: TGTGCCAGCAGTTACGTCCGGGAACCTCGCACAGATACGCAGTATTTT; size: NA; D: NA; V: TRBV6-5; J: TRBJ2-3
CDR3: CASIPGQGFFYGYTF; DNA: TGTGCCAGTATCCCGGGACAGGGATTTTTCTATGGCTACACCTTC; size: NA; D: TRBD1; V: TRBV19; J: TRBJ1-2
CDR3: CASSPTSGAADTQYF; DNA: TGTGCCAGCTCACCAACTAGCGGGGCGGCAGATACGCAGTATTTT; size: once; D: TRBD2; V: TRBV18; J: TRBJ2-3
CDR3: CASSLGTLSSGANVLTF; DNA: TGTGCCAGCAGCTTAGGGACGCTTAGCTCTGGGGCCAACGTCCTGACTTTC; size: NA; D: NA; V: TRBV13; J: TRBJ2-6
CDR3: CASSPENTEAFF; DNA: TGTGCCAGCTCACCAGAGAACACTGAAGCTTTCTTT; size: NA; D: NA; V: TRBV18; J: TRBJ1-1
CDR3: CASSLEGRETQYF; DNA: TGTGCCAGCAGCTTGGAGGGACGGGAGACCCAGTACTTC; size: NA; D: NA; V: TRBV5-4; J: TRBJ2-5
CDR3: CASSQERGGQETQYF; DNA: TGTGCCAGCAGCCAAGAGCGGGGGGGCCAAGAGACCCAGTACTTC; size: few; D: TRBD2; V: TRBV4-2; J: TRBJ2-5
CDR3: CASRRQGSTGELFF; DNA: TGTGCCAGCAGGAGACAGGGTAGCACCGGGGAGCTGTTTTTT; size: NA; D: TRBD1; V: TRBV6-4; J: TRBJ2-2
CDR3: CASSLLEGYNEQFF; DNA: TGTGCCAGCAGCTTGCTGGAGGGATACAATGAGCAGTTCTTC; size: NA; D: NA; V: TRBV5-6; J: TRBJ2-1
CDR3: CASSIGHSSYNEQFF; DNA: TGCGCCAGCAGCATAGGACACAGCTCCTACAATGAGCAGTTCTTC; size: NA; D: NA; V: TRBV5-1; J: TRBJ2-1
CDR3: CASSLPNKGSYEQYF; DNA: TGTGCCAGCAGCTTGCCGAATAAAGGCAGCTACGAGCAGTACTTC; size: once; D: NA; V: TRBV5-5; J: TRBJ2-7
CDR3: CATSSVGLGTDTQYF; DNA: TGTGCCACCAGTAGCGTGGGGTTGGGCACAGATACGCAGTATTTT; size: NA; D: NA; V: TRBV24-1; J: TRBJ2-3
CDR3: CASIQLAGETNEQFF; DNA: TGTGCCAGCATCCAACTAGCGGGGGAAACAAATGAGCAGTTCTTC; size: NA; D: TRBD2; V: TRBV6-5; J: TRBJ2-1
CDR3: CASSSKAHDEKLFF; DNA: TGTGCCAGCAGCTCGAAGGCACACGATGAAAAACTGTTTTTT; size: NA; D: NA; V: TRBV5-6; J: TRBJ1-4
CDR3: CASSPPRGGEVKNIQYF; DNA: TGTGCCAGCAGCCCCCCCCGGGGGGGCGAGGTCAAAAACATTCAGTACTTC; size: NA; D: TRBD2; V: TRBV13; J: TRBJ2-4
CDR3: CASSLTAGISNQPQHF; DNA: TGTGCCAGCAGCCTAACTGCGGGGATCAGCAATCAGCCCCAGCATTTT; size: NA; D: NA; V: TRBV5-8; J: TRBJ1-5
CDR3: CASSLRVESVRETQYF; DNA: TGCGCCAGCAGCCTTAGGGTAGAATCCGTAAGAGAGACCCAGTACTTC; size: NA; D: NA; V: TRBV4-1; J: TRBJ2-5
CDR3: CASSVGQGNTEAFF; DNA: TGTGCCAGCAGTGTGGGTCAGGGGAACACTGAAGCTTTCTTT; size: NA; D: NA; V: TRBV2; J: TRBJ1-1
CDR3: CASSLHSDKTANYGYTF; DNA: TGTGCCAGCAGCCTCCACTCGGACAAGACCGCTAACTATGGCTACACCTTC; size: few; D: NA; V: TRBV3-1/TRBV3-2; J: TRBJ1-2
CDR3: CASSRRGDQYF; DNA: TGTGCCAGCAGTCGCCGGGGGGATCAGTACTTC; size: NA; D: TRBD2; V: TRBV6-2/TRBV6-3; J: TRBJ2-7
CDR3: CASSYGDERDTEAFF; DNA: TGTGCCAGCAGTTACGGAGACGAACGGGACACTGAAGCTTTCTTT; size: NA; D: NA; V: TRBV6-5; J: TRBJ1-1
CDR3: CASSRQGLGNSPLHF; DNA: TGTGCCAGCAGCCGACAGGGTTTAGGGAATTCACCCCTCCACTTT; size: few; D: TRBD1; V: TRBV7-9; J: TRBJ1-6
CDR3: CAWSVQTSGNTDTQYF; DNA: TGTGCCTGGAGTGTACAGACTAGCGGGAACACAGATACGCAGTATTTT; size: NA; D: TRBD2; V: TRBV30; J: TRBJ2-3
CDR3: CASSKERGVTDTQYF; DNA: TGTGCCAGTAGTAAGGAGCGGGGGGTAACAGATACGCAGTATTTT; size: NA; D: TRBD2; V: TRBV19; J: TRBJ2-3
CDR3: CASSIRPPGAGGRDTQYF; DNA: TGTGCCAGTAGTATAAGGCCCCCGGGAGCGGGGGGCCGAGATACGCAGTATTTT; size: NA; D: TRBD2; V: TRBV19; J: TRBJ2-3
CDR3: CASSEVGSAQRETQYF; DNA: TGCGCCAGCAGTGAAGTAGGGTCTGCCCAACGAGAGACCCAGTACTTC; size: NA; D: NA; V: TRBV10-1; J: TRBJ2-5
CDR3: CASSLEGPKETQYF; DNA: TGCGCCAGCAGCTTGGAGGGACCGAAAGAGACCCAGTACTTC; size: NA; D: NA; V: TRBV5-1; J: TRBJ2-5
CDR3: CASSEVPRGSGYTF; DNA: TGTGCCAGCAGTGAAGTGCCGAGGGGGAGCGGCTACACCTTC; size: NA; D: NA; V: TRBV6-1; J: TRBJ1-2
CDR3: CASSDMTVLLFF; DNA: TGTGCCAGCAGTGATATGACTGTCCTATTGTTCTTC; size: NA; D: NA; V: TRBV25-1; J: TRBJ2-1
CDR3: CASGLGPPRTTNEKLFF; DNA: TGTGCTAGTGGTTTGGGCCCCCCCAGGACAACTAATGAAAAACTGTTTTTT; size: NA; D: NA; V: TRBV12-5; J: TRBJ1-4
CDR3: CASSPTRNRGRDTEAFF; DNA: TGTGCCAGCAGCCCTACCAGAAACAGGGGGCGAGACACTGAAGCTTTCTTT; size: NA; D: TRBD1; V: TRBV7-6; J: TRBJ1-1
CDR3: CATYRSENTEAFF; DNA: TGTGCCACTTACAGGAGTGAGAACACTGAAGCTTTCTTT; size: NA; D: NA; V: TRBV6-5; J: TRBJ1-1
CDR3: CSVEVPQETQYF; DNA: TGCAGCGTTGAAGTCCCCCAAGAGACCCAGTACTTC; size: NA; D: NA; V: TRBV29-1; J: TRBJ2-5
CDR3: CASSLQETGELFF; DNA: TGTGCCAGCAGCTTGCAAGAAACCGGGGAGCTGTTTTTT; size: NA; D: NA; V: TRBV7-9; J: TRBJ2-2
CDR3: CASSRDGTSTDTQYF; DNA: TGTGCCAGCAGCAGGGACGGCACTAGCACAGATACGCAGTATTTT; size: NA; D: NA; V: TRBV7-9; J: TRBJ2-3
CDR3: CSVDGGAYNEQFF; DNA: TGCAGCGTTGATGGGGGAGCCTACAATGAGCAGTTCTTC; size: once; D: NA; V: TRBV29-1; J: TRBJ2-1
CDR3: CASLDFTGTGGTEAFF; DNA: TGTGCCAGCTTAGACTTCACCGGGACAGGGGGCACTGAAGCTTTCTTT; size: NA; D: TRBD1; V: TRBV5-4; J: TRBJ1-1
CDR3: CASSARGSSTDTQYF; DNA: TGCGCCAGCAGCGCCAGGGGTTCTAGTACAGATACGCAGTATTTT; size: NA; D: NA; V: TRBV5-1; J: TRBJ2-3